This T cell receptor beta chain is from a study of cytomegalovirus exposure and HLA in healthy donors. Study-level results: The authors later found most CMV-associated TCR beta chains appeared HLA-restricted.

PCR amplification relied on 60 Vbeta primers (plus 13 Jbeta primers). The repertoire was sequenced with immunoSEQ multiplex PCR; TCRdb's copy has only in-frame clones and lacks some. Of about 150,000 clones listed, around two thirds are singletons. Points on this clone: Its matching antigen is unknown.

Between the trimmed V and J ends, which lost 4 bases and 5 bases, there was a span of 12 bases. The CDR3 spans 13 residues. Germline loops: CDR1 SGHDT, CDR2 YYEEEE. The chain carries TRBV5-6 and TRBJ2-5; D is perhaps TRBD2 (6 bases). What was sequenced was PBMCs. The TCR originated in a woman under 30 in good health and CMV-seronegative. DNA of the CDR3: TGTGCCAGCAGCATGACTAGATCCGAGACCCAGTACTTC. Its protein product is CASSMTRSETQYF.